This T cell receptor (beta chain) was observed in a study of CD8+ T cells in alopecia areata. Treatment indicated: oral pan-JAK inhibitor, 5-10 mg twice daily. V lost 4 bases to trimming and J lost 1 base, with 17 bases between them. The CDR3 contains 17 residues. CDR1 is SGDLS and CDR2 is YYNGEE in the germline V gene. This clone was seen a handful of times. Extraction and reverse transcription of RNA yielded cDNA as the sequencing template. Assay used: immunoSEQ multiplex PCR; TCRdb lists only in-frame clones, some missing. The sample holds some 180,000 clones; about 51% are singletons and the top ten take around 10%.

This material consisted of CD8+ T cells sorted from blood, taken between weeks 51 and 52, from a patient treated with tofacitinib. The chain joins TRBV9 to TRBJ2-2; TRBD2 might be the D (7 bases). This clonotype originated in a human donor with alopecia areata. CDR3 in amino acids: CASSPRRGGVNTGELFF. The CDR3 DNA reads TGTGCCAGCAGCCCTCGGAGGGGGGGCGTGAACACCGGGGAGCTGTTTTTT. Looking up the rest from reference TRBV9 and TRBJ2-2 gives the full variable domain: DSGVTQTPKHLITATGQRVTLRCSPRSGDLSVYWYQQSLDQGLQFLIQYYNGEERAKGNILERFSAQQFPDLHSELNLSSLELGDSALYFCASSPRRGGVNTGELFFGEGSRLTVL.